This T cell receptor beta chain appears in the sequencing data of a study of T-cell memory formation after mild COVID-19. In TCRdb, the 5' RACE reads were re-called with MiXCR into one record per CDR3 protein. The table has about 16,000 distinct CDR3 sequences, around 25% seen once. This clonotype was seen ten or more times. The CDR3 totals 16 residues. Trimming pared 0 bases from V and 4 bases from J, leaving 13 bases between. In germline, CDR1 is MGHRA, CDR2 YSYEKL. The sequence derives from a man between 18 and 35 years old who had mild COVID-19 (a few samples of this study predate the infection). Cell type and time point are not known. The specimen was PBMCs or a T cell subset sorted from them (not recorded which). This chain connects TRBV4-1 to TRBJ1-3; tentative D call: TRBD1 (5 bases). Written as DNA, the CDR3 is TGCGCCAGCAGCCAAGATCCGGGGGAAGGAGGAAACACCATATATTTT. This codes for CASSQDPGEGGNTIYF.